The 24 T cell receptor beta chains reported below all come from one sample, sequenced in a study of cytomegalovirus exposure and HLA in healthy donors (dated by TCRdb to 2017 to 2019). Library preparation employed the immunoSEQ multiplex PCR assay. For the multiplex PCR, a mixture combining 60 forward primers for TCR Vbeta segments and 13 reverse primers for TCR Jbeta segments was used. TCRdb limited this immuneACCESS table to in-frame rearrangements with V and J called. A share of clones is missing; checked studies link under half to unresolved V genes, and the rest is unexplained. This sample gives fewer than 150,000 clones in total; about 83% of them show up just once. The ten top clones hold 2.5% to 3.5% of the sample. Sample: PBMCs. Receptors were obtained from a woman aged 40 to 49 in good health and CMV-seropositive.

In nucleotides, the CDR3 is TGTGCCAGCAGTTCCCGGGATACCAGCAATCAGCCCCAGCATTTT. As protein: CASSSRDTSNQPQHF. The rearrangement links TRBV28 to TRBJ1-5, with D hard to call. The CDR3 covers 15 residues. V was trimmed by 4 bases and J by 1 base, leaving 11 bases between them. Germline lookup yields CDR1 MDHEN and CDR2 SYDVKM.

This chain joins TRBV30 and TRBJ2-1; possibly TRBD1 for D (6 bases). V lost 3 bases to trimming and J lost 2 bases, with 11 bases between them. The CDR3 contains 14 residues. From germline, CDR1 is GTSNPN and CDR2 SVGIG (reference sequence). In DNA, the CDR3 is TGTGCCTGGAGCCTTAGGGGGACCTACAATGAGCAGTTCTTC. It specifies CAWSLRGTYNEQFF.

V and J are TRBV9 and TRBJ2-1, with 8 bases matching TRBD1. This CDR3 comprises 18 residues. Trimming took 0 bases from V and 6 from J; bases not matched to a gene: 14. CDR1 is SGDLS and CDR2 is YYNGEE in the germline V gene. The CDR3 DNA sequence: TGTGCCAGCAGCGTAGGGGGGGACAGGTGGGGTATGGGCAATGAGCAGTTCTTC. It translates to CASSVGGDRWGMGNEQFF.

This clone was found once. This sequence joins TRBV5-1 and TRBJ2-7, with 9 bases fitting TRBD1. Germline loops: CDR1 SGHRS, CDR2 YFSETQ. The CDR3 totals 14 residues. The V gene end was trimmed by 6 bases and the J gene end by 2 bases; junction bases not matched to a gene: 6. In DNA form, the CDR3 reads TGCGCCAGCAATGCGGGACAGGGTGCCTACGAGCAGTACTTC. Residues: CASNAGQGAYEQYF.

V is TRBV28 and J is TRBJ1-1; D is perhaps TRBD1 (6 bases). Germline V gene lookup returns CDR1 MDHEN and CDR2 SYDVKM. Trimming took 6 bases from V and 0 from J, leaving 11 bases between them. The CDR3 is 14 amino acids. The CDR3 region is CASRTQGVNTEAFF. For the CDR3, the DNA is TGTGCCAGCAGAACACAGGGAGTGAACACTGAAGCTTTCTTT. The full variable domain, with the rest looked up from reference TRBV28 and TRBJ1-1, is DVKVTQSSRYLVKRTGEKVFLECVQDMDHENMFWYRQDPGLGLRLIYFSYDVKMKEKGDIPEGYSVSREKKERFSLILESASTNQTSMYLCASRTQGVNTEAFFGQGTRLTVV.

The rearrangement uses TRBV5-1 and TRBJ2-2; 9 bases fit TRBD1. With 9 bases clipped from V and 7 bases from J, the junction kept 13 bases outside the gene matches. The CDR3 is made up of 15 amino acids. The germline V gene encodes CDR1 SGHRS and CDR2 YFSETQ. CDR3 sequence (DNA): TGCGCCACAGCTCTGACAGGGGGGTCAGGCGGGGAGCTGTTTTTT. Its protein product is CATALTGGSGGELFF.

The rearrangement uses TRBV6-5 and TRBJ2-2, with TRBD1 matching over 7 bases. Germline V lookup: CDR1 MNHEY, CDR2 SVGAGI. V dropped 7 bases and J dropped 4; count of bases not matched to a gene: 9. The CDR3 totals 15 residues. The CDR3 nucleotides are TGTGCCAGCATTAGACAGGGTCGTGGCACCGGGGAGCTGTTTTTT. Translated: CASIRQGRGTGELFF.

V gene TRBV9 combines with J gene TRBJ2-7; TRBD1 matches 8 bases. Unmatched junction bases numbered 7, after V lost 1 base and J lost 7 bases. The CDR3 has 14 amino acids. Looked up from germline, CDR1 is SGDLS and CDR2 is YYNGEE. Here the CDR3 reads CASSVQGASGEQYF. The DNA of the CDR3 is TGTGCCAGCAGCGTACAGGGGGCTTCGGGAGAGCAGTACTTC.

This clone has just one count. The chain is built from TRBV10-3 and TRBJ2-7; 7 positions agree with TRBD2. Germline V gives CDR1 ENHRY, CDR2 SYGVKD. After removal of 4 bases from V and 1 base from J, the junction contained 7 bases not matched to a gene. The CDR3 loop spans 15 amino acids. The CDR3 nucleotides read TGTGCCATCAGTGGGTCCCTAGCGGTATCCTACGAGCAGTACTTC. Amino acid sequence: CAISGSLAVSYEQYF.

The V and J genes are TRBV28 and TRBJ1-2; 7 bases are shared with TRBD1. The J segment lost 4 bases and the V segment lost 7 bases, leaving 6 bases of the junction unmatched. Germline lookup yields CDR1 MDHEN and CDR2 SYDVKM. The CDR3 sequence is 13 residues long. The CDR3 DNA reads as TGTGCCAGCACCCTACAGGGGTTCTATGGCTACACCTTC. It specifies CASTLQGFYGYTF.

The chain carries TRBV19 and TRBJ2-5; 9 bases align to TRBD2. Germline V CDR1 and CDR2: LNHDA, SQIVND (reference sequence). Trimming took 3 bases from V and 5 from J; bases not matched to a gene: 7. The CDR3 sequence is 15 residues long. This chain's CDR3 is CASSMGGGARETQYF. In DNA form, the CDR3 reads TGTGCCAGTAGTATGGGCGGGGGGGCCAGGGAGACCCAGTACTTC.

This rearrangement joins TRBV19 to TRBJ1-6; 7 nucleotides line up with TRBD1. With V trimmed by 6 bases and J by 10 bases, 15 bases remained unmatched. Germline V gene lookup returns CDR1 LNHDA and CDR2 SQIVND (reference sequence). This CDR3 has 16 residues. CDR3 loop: CASSPGQARGRSPLHF. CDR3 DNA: TGTGCCAGTAGCCCAGGACAGGCTAGGGGTAGGTCACCCCTCCACTTT.

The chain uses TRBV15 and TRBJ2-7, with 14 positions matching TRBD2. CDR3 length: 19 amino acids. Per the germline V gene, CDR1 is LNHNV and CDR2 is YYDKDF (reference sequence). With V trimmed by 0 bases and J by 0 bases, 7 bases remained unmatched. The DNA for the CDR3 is TGTGCCACCAGCAGAGATGGGGTGGGACTAGCGGGGGACTCCTACGAGCAGTACTTC. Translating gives CATSRDGVGLAGDSYEQYF.

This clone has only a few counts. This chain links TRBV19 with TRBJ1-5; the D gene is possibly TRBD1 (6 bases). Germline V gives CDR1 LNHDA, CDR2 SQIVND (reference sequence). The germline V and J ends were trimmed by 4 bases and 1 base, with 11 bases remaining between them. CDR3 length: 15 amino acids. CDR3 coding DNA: TGTGCCAGTAGTACAGGGGTTCGAAGCAATCAGCCCCAGCATTTT. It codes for CASSTGVRSNQPQHF. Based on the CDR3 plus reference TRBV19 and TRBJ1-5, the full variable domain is DGGITQSPKYLFRKEGQNVTLSCEQNLNHDAMYWYRQDPGQGLRLIYYSQIVNDFQKGDIAEGYSVSREKKESFPLTVTSAQKNPTAFYLCASSTGVRSNQPQHFGDGTRLSIL.

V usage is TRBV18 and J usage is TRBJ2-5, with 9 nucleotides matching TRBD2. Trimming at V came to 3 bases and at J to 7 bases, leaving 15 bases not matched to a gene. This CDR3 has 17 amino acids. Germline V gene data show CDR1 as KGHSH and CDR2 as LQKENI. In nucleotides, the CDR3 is TGTGCCAGCTCACCTTCCCCATATGAGCGGGGGGTAGCGACCCAGTACTTC. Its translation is CASSPSPYERGVATQYF. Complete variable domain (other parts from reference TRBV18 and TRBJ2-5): NAGVMQNPRHLVRRRGQEARLRCSPMKGHSHVYWYRQLPEEGLKFMVYLQKENIIDESGMPKERFSAEFPKEGPSILRIQQVVRGDSAAYFCASSPSPYERGVATQYFGPGTRLLVL.

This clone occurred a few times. The CDR3 is CASSGPGTVIYEQYF. The CDR3 coding sequence is TGTGCCAGCAGTGGACCCGGGACAGTTATCTACGAGCAGTACTTC. This chain connects TRBV6-1 to TRBJ2-7; 7 nucleotides match TRBD1. The CDR3 length is 15 residues. Germline V gene sequence: CDR1 MNHNS, CDR2 SASEGT. The V and J ends lost 4 bases and 3 bases, in that order; junction bases with no gene match: 9.

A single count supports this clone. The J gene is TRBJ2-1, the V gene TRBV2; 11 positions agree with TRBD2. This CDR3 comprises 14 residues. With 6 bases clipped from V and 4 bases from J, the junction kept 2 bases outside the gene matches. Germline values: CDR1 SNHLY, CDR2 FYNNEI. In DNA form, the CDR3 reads TGTGCCAGCAGCTTAGCGGGAGGGTACAATGAGCAGTTCTTC. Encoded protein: CASSLAGGYNEQFF.

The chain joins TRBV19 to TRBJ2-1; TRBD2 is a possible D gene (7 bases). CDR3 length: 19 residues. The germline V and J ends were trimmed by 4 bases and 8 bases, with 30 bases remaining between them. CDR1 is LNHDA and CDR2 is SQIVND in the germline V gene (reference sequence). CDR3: CASSTEQGKVAGVVDEQFF. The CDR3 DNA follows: TGTGCCAGTAGTACTGAACAGGGTAAGGTGGCGGGGGTCGTGGATGAGCAGTTCTTC.

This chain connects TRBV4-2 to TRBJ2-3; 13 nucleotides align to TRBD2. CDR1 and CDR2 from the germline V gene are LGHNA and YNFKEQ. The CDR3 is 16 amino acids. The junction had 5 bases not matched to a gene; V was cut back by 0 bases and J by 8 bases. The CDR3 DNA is TGTGCCAGCAGCCAAGATCCTACTAGCGGGGGGGGTACGCAGTATTTT. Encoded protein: CASSQDPTSGGGTQYF.

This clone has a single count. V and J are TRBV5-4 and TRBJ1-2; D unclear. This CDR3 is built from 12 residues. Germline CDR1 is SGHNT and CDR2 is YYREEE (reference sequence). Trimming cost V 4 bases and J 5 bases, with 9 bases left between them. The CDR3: CASSTTEYGYTF. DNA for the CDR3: TGTGCCAGCAGCACCACAGAATATGGCTACACCTTC.

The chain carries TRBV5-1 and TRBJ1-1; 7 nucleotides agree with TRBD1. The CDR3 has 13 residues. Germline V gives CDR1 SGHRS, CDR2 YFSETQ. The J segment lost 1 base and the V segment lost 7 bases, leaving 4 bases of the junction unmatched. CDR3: CASWAGGNTEAFF. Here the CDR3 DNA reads TGCGCCAGCTGGGCAGGGGGGAACACTGAAGCTTTCTTT.

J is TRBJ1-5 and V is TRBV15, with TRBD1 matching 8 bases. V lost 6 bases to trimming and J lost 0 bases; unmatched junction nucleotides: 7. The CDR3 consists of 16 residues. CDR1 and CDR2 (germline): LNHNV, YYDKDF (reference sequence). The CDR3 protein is CATRSHRGNSNQPQHF. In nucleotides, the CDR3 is TGTGCCACCAGGTCACACAGGGGGAATAGCAATCAGCCCCAGCATTTT.

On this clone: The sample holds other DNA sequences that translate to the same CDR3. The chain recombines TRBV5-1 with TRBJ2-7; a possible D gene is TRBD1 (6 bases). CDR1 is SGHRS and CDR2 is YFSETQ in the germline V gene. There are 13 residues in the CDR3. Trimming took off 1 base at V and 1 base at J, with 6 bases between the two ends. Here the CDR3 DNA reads TGCGCCAGCAGCTTGCAGGGGTCCTACGAGCAGTACTTC. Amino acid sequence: CASSLQGSYEQYF.

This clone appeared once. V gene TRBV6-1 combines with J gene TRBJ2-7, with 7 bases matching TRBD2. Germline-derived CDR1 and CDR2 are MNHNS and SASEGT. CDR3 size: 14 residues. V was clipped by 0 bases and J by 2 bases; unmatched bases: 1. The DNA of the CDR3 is TGTGCCAGCAGTGAAGCTGGGGGGGCCTACGAGCAGTACTTC. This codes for CASSEAGGAYEQYF.